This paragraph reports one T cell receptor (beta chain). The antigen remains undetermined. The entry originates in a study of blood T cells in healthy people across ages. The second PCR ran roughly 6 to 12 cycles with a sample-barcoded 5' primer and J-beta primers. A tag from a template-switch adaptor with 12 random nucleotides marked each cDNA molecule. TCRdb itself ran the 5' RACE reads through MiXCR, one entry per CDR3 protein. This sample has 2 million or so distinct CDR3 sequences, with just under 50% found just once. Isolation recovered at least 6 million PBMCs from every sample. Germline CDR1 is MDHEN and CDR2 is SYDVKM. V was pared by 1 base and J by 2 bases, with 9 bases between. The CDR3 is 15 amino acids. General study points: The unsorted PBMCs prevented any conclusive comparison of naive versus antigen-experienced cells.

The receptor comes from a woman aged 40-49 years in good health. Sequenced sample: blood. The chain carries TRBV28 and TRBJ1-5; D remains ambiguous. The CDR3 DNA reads TGTGCCAGCAGTTTATATGCTGCGGGCAATCAGCCCCAGCATTTT. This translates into CASSLYAAGNQPQHF.